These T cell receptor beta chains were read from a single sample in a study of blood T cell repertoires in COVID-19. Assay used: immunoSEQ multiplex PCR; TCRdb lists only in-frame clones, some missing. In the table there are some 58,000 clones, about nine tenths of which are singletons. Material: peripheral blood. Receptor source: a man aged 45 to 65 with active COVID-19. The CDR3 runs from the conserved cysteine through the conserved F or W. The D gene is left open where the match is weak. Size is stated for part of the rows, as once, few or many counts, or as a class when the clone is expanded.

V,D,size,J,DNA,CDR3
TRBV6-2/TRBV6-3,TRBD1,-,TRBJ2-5,TGTGCCAGCAGTAACCAGGGACAGCAAGAGACCCAGTACTTC,CASSNQGQQETQYF
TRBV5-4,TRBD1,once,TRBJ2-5,TGTGCCAGCAGACCAGGACAGGGGCAAGAGACCCAGTACTTC,CASRPGQGQETQYF
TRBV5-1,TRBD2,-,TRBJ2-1,TGCGCCAGCAGCTTGGCAGATAGCGGGGGGTACAATGAGCAGTTCTTC,CASSLADSGGYNEQFF
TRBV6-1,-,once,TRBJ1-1,TGTGCCAGCAGTGAATCCGCTACAGGGTACACTGAAGCTTTCTTT,CASSESATGYTEAFF
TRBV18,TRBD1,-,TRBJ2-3,TGTGCCAGCTCACACAGGGGTTTGAGTACAGATACGCAGTATTTT,CASSHRGLSTDTQYF
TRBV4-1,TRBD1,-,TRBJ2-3,TGCGCCAGCAGCGCCTGGGACAGGGGGGAAGATACGCAGTATTTT,CASSAWDRGEDTQYF
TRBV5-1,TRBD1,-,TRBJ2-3,TGCGCCAGCAGCTTCGGACAGGCAGATACGCAGTATTTT,CASSFGQADTQYF
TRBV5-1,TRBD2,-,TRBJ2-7,TGCGCCAGCAGCTTATTCTCCGGGACTATCTACGAGCAGTACTTC,CASSLFSGTIYEQYF
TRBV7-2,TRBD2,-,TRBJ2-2,TGTGCCAGCAGGACGACTAGCGGGGGGATGTACACCGGGGAGCTGTTTTTT,CASRTTSGGMYTGELFF
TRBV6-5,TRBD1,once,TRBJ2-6,TGTGCCAGCAATTCATTTCTAGACAGGGGGCACGTCCTGACTTTC,CASNSFLDRGHVLTF
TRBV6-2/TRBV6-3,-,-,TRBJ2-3,TGTGCCAGCAGTTTTCCGTCGAGCACAGATACGCAGTATTTT,CASSFPSSTDTQYF
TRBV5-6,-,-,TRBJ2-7,TGTGCCAGCAGCCCCGGGACTTACGAGCAGTACTTC,CASSPGTYEQYF
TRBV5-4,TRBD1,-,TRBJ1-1,TGTGCCAGCAGCCCCGGGACAGGCGTTCAAGCTTTCTTT,CASSPGTGVQAFF
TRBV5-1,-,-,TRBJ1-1,TGCGCCAGCGGAAATCTAAAAACAGGGTTCACTGAAGCTTTCTTT,CASGNLKTGFTEAFF
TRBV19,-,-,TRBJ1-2,TGTGCCAGTAGCCCCGGCGGTGGCCGGGGCTATGGCTACACCTTC,CASSPGGGRGYGYTF
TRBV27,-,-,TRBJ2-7,TGTGCCAGCAGTCCCCCTTTGGGGGCCATCCGATCCTACGAGCAGTACTTC,CASSPPLGAIRSYEQYF
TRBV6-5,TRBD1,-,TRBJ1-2,TGTGCCAGCAGCGGGACAGGGTTCCATCTTTATGGCTACACCTTC,CASSGTGFHLYGYTF
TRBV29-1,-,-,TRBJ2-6,TGCAGCGTTGAAAGCGGCTCTGGGGCCAACGTCCTGACTTTC,CSVESGSGANVLTF
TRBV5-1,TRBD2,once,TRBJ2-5,TGCGCCAGCAGCTGGGGAGGGGAGACCCAGTACTTC,CASSWGGETQYF
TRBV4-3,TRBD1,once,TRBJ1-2,TGCGCCAGCAGCCAAGTCGGGACAGGGGGCGGCGGCTACACCTTC,CASSQVGTGGGGYTF
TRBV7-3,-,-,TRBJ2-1,TGTGCCAGCAGCCCCATCGGGGGGCGGGGGAGCTCCTACAATGAGCAGTTCTTC,CASSPIGGRGSSYNEQFF
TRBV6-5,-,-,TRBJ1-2,TGTGCCAGCAGTTACTCGGCGGGACTAAACTATGGCTACACCTTC,CASSYSAGLNYGYTF